Given below is one T cell receptor beta chain in context. These data are taken from a study of blood T cell repertoires in COVID-19. Study information: Sources were T cells, B-cell-depleted T cells, or PBMCs; the material itself was cDNA or gDNA.

Using immunoSEQ multiplex PCR, the repertoire was profiled, and TCRdb retains in-frame clones only, with some absent. The sample consists of 120,000 to 150,000 clones, 88% of them appearing once. The CDR3 runs 15 residues. The germline CDR1 and CDR2 sequences are MDHEN and SYDVKM. The V end was cut by 5 bases, the J end by 0 bases, with 8 bases between. Enrolled through a virtual design, the participants were between 18 and 89 years of age and came from about two dozen US areas. Clinical history as reported by participants underpinned cohort assignment. The sequence was obtained from a woman aged 25 to 39 with acute COVID-19. The chain has TRBV28 and TRBJ1-6; D is unresolved. Input material: PBMCs or T cells enriched from blood (not recorded which). CDR3 coding DNA: TGTGCCAGCAGTATTCCTTTCTCCTATAATTCACCCCTCCACTTT. Translated, it gives CASSIPFSYNSPLHF. The complete variable domain, with remaining parts taken from reference TRBV28 and TRBJ1-6, reads DVKVTQSSRYLVKRTGEKVFLECVQDMDHENMFWYRQDPGLGLRLIYFSYDVKMKEKGDIPEGYSVSREKKERFSLILESASTNQTSMYLCASSIPFSYNSPLHFGNGTRLTVT.